Here is one T cell receptor (beta chain) with its context. Its antigen is currently unknown. Germline CDR1 and CDR2: LNHDA and SQIVND (reference sequence). This CDR3 is built from 13 residues. V lost 7 bases to trimming and J lost 2 bases, with 8 bases between them. As for time point: sample taken at primary tumor resection. Sequencing covered unsorted whole RNA taken from tumor, nontumor lung or frozen PBMC. The cohort: 70 to 85 early-stage, untreated non-small cell lung cancer patients. The sample is drawn from a study of spatial heterogeneity in lung cancer. Study-wide context: Among detected sequences, beta-chain ones consistently exceeded alpha-chain ones in number. Overall study findings and caveats: Blood showed ubiquitous tumor TCRs more often at resection than at routine follow-up.

A unique molecular identifier was carried by every single TCR cDNA molecule. Using its own MiXCR run on the 5' RACE reads, TCRdb lists one record per CDR3 protein. The table lists around 45,000 distinct CDR3 sequences, approximately 12% of them singletons. The sample here was PBMCs, taken at surgery. The chain recombines TRBV19 with TRBJ2-2; D perhaps matches TRBD1 (6 bases). The receptor was isolated from a female donor with early-stage non-small cell lung cancer. CDR3 sequence reads: CASMGQNTGELFF. In DNA, the CDR3 is TGTGCCAGTATGGGACAAAACACCGGGGAGCTGTTTTTT.